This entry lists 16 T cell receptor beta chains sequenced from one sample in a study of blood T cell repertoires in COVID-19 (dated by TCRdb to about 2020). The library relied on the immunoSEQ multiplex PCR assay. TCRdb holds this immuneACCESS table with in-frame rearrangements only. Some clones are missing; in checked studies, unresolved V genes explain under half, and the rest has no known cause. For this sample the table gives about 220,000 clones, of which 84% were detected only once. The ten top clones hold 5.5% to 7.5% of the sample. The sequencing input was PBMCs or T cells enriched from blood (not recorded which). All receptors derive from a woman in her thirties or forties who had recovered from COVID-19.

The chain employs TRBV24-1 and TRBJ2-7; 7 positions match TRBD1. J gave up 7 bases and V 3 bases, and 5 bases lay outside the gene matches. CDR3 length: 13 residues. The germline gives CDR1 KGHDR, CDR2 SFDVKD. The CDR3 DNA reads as TGTGCCACCAGTGATCTCCCAGGGGGAGAGCAGTACTTC. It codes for CATSDLPGGEQYF.

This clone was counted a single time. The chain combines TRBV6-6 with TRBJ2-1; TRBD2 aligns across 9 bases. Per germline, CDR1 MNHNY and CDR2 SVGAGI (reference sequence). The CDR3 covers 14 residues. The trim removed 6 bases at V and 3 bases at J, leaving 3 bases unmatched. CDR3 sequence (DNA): TGTGCCAGCAGGTCGACTAGCGGCTACAATGAGCAGTTCTTC. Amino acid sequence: CASRSTSGYNEQFF.

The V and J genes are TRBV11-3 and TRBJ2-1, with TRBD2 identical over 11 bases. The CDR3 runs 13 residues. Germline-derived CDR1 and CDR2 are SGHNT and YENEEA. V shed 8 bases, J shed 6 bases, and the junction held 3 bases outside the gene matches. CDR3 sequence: CASSGTSGNEQFF. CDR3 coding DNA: TGTGCCAGCTCCGGGACTAGCGGCAATGAGCAGTTCTTC.

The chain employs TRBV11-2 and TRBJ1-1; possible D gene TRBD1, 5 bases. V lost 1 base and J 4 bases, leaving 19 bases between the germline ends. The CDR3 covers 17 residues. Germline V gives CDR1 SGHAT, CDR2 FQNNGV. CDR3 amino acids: CASSLGRGAGMGTEAFF. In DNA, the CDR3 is TGTGCCAGCAGCTTAGGGCGCGGGGCAGGGATGGGCACTGAAGCTTTCTTT. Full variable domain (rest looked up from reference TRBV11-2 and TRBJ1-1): EAGVAQSPRYKIIEKRQSVAFWCNPISGHATLYWYQQILGQGPKLLIQFQNNGVVDDSQLPKDRFSAERLKGVDSTLKIQPAKLEDSAVYLCASSLGRGAGMGTEAFFGQGTRLTVV.

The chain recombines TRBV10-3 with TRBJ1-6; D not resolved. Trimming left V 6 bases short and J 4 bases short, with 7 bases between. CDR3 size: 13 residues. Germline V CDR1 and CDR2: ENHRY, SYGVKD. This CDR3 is CAIRGGYNSPLHF. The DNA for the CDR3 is TGTGCCATCAGGGGAGGATATAATTCACCCCTCCACTTT.

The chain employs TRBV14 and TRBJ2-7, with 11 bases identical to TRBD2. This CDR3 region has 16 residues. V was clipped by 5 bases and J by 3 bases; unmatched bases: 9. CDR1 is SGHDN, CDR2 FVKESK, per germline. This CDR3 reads CASSYLPGLAVYEQYF. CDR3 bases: TGTGCCAGCAGCTACCTACCGGGACTAGCGGTCTACGAGCAGTACTTC.

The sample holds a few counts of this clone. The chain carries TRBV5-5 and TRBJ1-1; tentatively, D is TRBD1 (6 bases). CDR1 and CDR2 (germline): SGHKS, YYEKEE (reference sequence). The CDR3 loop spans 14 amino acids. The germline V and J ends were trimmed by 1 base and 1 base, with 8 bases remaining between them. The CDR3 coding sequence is TGTGCCAGCAGCTTGCAGGGGCAGAACACTGAAGCTTTCTTT. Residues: CASSLQGQNTEAFF.

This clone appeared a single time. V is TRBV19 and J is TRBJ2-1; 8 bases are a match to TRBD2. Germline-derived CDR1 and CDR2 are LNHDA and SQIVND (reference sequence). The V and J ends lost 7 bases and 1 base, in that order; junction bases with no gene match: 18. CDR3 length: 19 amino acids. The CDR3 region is CASIRSGSGLPSSYNEQFF. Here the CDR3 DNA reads TGTGCCAGTATCCGAAGCGGGAGTGGTTTGCCGTCGTCCTACAATGAGCAGTTCTTC.

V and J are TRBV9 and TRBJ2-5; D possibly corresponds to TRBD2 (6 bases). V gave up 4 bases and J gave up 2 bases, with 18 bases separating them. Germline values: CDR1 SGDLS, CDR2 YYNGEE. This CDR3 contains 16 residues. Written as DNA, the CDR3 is TGTGCCAGCAGCCCCCGTAGTTCAGGACTACAAGAGACCCAGTACTTC. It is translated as CASSPRSSGLQETQYF.

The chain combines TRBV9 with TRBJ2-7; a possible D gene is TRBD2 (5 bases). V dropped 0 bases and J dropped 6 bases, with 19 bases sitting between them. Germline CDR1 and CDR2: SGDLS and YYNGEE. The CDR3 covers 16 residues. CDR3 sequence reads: CASSVATWADRGEQYF. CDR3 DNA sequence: TGTGCCAGCAGCGTAGCTACGTGGGCAGATCGGGGCGAGCAGTACTTC.

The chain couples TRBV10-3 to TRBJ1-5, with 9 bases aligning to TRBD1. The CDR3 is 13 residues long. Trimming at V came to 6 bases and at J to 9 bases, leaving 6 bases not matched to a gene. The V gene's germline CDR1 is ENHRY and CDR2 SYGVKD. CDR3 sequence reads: CAISTGGELPQHF. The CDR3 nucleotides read TGTGCCATCAGCACAGGGGGCGAACTGCCCCAGCATTTT.

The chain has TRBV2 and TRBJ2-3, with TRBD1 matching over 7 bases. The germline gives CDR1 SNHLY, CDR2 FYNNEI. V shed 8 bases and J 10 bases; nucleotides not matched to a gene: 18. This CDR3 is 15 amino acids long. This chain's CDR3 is CASRTYGDATGAQYF. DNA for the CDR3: TGTGCCAGCCGGACCTACGGAGACGCCACAGGGGCGCAGTATTTT.

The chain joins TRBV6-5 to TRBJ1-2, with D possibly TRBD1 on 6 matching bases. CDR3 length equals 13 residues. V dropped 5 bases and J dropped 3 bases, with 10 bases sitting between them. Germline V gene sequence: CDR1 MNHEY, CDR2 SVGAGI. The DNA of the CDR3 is TGTGCCAGCAGTCGGGGGGCCGACTATGGCTACACCTTC. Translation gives CASSRGADYGYTF.

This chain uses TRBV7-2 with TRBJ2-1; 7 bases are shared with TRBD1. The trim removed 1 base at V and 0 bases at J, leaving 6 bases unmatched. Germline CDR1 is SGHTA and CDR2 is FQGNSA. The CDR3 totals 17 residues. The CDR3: CASSLVRTGSSYNEQFF. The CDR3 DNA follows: TGTGCCAGCAGCTTAGTCCGGACAGGCAGCTCCTACAATGAGCAGTTCTTC.

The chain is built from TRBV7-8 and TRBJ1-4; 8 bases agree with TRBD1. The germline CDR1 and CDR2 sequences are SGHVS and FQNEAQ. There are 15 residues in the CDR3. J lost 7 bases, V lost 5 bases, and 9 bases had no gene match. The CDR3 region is CASSHRGAGVEKLFF. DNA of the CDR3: TGTGCCAGCAGCCACAGGGGGGCAGGGGTTGAAAAACTGTTTTTT.

The CDR3 DNA sequence: TGTGCCAGCAGTCTTGACAGTCTCTATGGCTACACCTTC. Protein: CASSLDSLYGYTF. The J gene is TRBJ1-2, the V gene TRBV6-2 or TRBV6-3; TRBD1 might be the D (5 bases). Germline values: CDR1 MNHEY, CDR2 SVGEGT. Trimming removed 5 bases from V and 4 bases from J, with 11 bases in between. This CDR3 spans 13 amino acids.